This T cell receptor beta chain is from a study of T cells in tuberculosis. This CDR3 is built from 18 residues. CDR1 is MGHRA, CDR2 YSYEKL, per germline. V lost 3 bases, J lost 4 bases, and 22 bases lay in between. Sorting used thawed, overnight-rested PBMC stained with anti-CD3, a viability dye and GMM-loaded CD1B tetramer. C32 glucose monomycolate from Rhodococcus equi was loaded onto the CD1B tetramers. Clones were read by immunoSEQ multiplex PCR, and TCRdb kept only the in-frame ones, dropping some. The sample includes about 54,000 clones, nearly 90% of them seen just once. The sequenced material came from CD1b-GMM tetramer-negative cells sorted from PBMCs. The receptor comes from an adult woman with latent tuberculosis. This chain uses TRBV4-1 with TRBJ1-3; TRBD1 might be the D (5 bases). CDR3 sequence (DNA): TGCGCCAGCAGCCATATTCTCAGGGTTGACCTGTGGGGAAACACCATATATTTT. It yields the protein CASSHILRVDLWGNTIYF.